Listed below are T cell receptor beta chains from one sample, sequenced in a study of T cells in localized non-small cell lung cancer. Data came from immunoSEQ multiplex PCR; TCRdb stores just in-frame clones and leaves some out. The sample carries around 92,000 clones, under 95% recorded once. This material consisted of PBMCs, taken before any cancer treatment. The receptors originated from a woman aged 35 to 75 with stage II squamous cell lung carcinoma. Each CDR3 is given with its conserved first and last residue. A D gene is named only where the DNA matches it firmly. For some rows the clone size is stated as once, few or many, or as a class when expanded; others skip it.

>TRBJ2-2|NA|TRBV4-2|NA
CASSQETGVRTGELFF
TGTGCCAGCAGCCAAGAGACCGGAGTCCGCACCGGGGAGCTGTTTTTT
>TRBJ2-3|NA|TRBV19|few
CASRLAGADTQYF
TGTGCCAGTAGGCTAGCAGGCGCAGATACGCAGTATTTT
>TRBJ2-1|NA|TRBV18|NA
CASSSSASYNEQFF
TGTGCCAGCTCATCGTCTGCCTCCTACAATGAGCAGTTCTTC
>TRBJ1-4|NA|TRBV10-1|NA
CATGLRRRVTNEKLFF
TGCGCCACCGGACTCCGACGACGGGTAACTAATGAAAAACTGTTTTTT
>TRBJ2-2|TRBD1|TRBV5-1|NA
CASSLGGAGTGELFF
TGCGCCAGCAGCCTAGGGGGCGCGGGCACCGGGGAGCTGTTTTTT
>TRBJ1-2|NA|TRBV25-1|NA
CASSGGVVYGYTF
TGTGCCAGCAGTGGGGGAGTCGTCTATGGCTACACCTTC
>TRBJ1-1|NA|TRBV6-5|NA
CASSYSRSANTEAFF
TGTGCCAGCAGTTACTCGAGATCAGCAAACACTGAAGCTTTCTTT
>TRBJ1-3|NA|TRBV7-2|NA
CASRSTPGSGNTIYF
TGTGCCAGCCGCTCCACCCCAGGCTCTGGAAACACCATATATTTT
>TRBJ1-1|NA|TRBV5-1|NA
CASSNDRRDTEAFF
TGCGCCAGCAGCAACGACCGCAGGGACACTGAAGCTTTCTTT
>TRBJ2-7|NA|TRBV5-6|NA
CASSLAPSYEQYF
TGTGCCAGCAGCTTGGCGCCCTCCTACGAGCAGTACTTC
>TRBJ1-4|NA|TRBV28|NA
CASSTRGWLGEKLFF
TGTGCCAGCAGTACAAGGGGATGGCTTGGGGAAAAACTGTTTTTT
>TRBJ1-2|NA|TRBV30|NA
CAWTGQNYGYTF
TGTGCCTGGACCGGACAGAACTATGGCTACACCTTC
>TRBJ2-3|TRBD2|TRBV6-1|NA
CASRGTSWGTDTQYF
TGTGCCAGCAGAGGGACTAGCTGGGGCACAGATACGCAGTATTTT
>TRBJ1-1|NA|TRBV5-1|NA
CASSLGEGTNTEAFF
TGCGCCAGCAGCTTAGGCGAGGGGACGAACACTGAAGCTTTCTTT
>TRBJ1-5|NA|TRBV2|NA
CASRKRSNQPQHF
TGTGCCAGCAGAAAGAGGAGCAATCAGCCCCAGCATTTT
>TRBJ1-1|TRBD1|TRBV29-1|NA
CSGGQGLNTEAFF
TGCAGCGGTGGACAGGGCCTTAACACTGAAGCTTTCTTT
>TRBJ2-1|NA|TRBV6-5|NA
CASKGDYNEQFF
TGTGCCAGCAAAGGGGACTACAATGAGCAGTTCTTC
>TRBJ2-7|NA|TRBV21-1|NA
CASWEREQYF
TGTGCCAGCTGGGAACGCGAGCAGTACTTC
>TRBJ2-3|TRBD2|TRBV14|NA
CASSQVMPSGSGDTQYF
TGTGCCAGCAGCCAAGTCATGCCTAGCGGGAGTGGGGATACGCAGTATTTT
>TRBJ2-2|NA|TRBV28|NA
CASKTGDNTGELFF
TGTGCCAGCAAAACGGGGGATAACACCGGGGAGCTGTTTTTT
>TRBJ2-1|NA|TRBV7-9|NA
CASSPPSYNEQFF
TGTGCCAGCAGCCCCCCCTCCTACAATGAGCAGTTCTTC
>TRBJ2-1|NA|TRBV15|NA
CATSDRYSSYNEQFF
TGTGCCACCAGCGATAGGTACAGCTCCTACAATGAGCAGTTCTTC
>TRBJ2-7|TRBD1|TRBV6-1|NA
CASSVTGLNEQYF
TGTGCCAGCAGTGTGACAGGGCTTAACGAGCAGTACTTC
>TRBJ1-2|NA|TRBV7-9|NA
CASSLAGAFHGYTF
TGTGCCAGCAGCTTAGCGGGGGCGTTTCACGGCTACACCTTC
>TRBJ1-4|NA|TRBV19|NA
CASRRLRQAGEKLFF
TGTGCCAGTAGGAGACTCCGGCAGGCGGGCGAAAAACTGTTTTTT
>TRBJ1-4|NA|TRBV2|NA
CASRRTAATNEKLFF
TGTGCCAGCAGGCGGACGGCTGCAACTAATGAAAAACTGTTTTTT
>TRBJ1-2|NA|TRBV2|NA
CASSTTRFNYGYTF
TGTGCCAGCAGCACGACAAGGTTTAACTATGGCTACACCTTC
>TRBJ1-2|TRBD1|TRBV6-1|NA
CASTLGQYQRYTF
TGTGCCAGCACTCTGGGACAGTACCAGCGCTACACCTTC
>TRBJ2-3|NA|TRBV7-8|NA
CASSSGVADTQYF
TGTGCCAGCAGCTCCGGGGTAGCAGATACGCAGTATTTT
>TRBJ1-2|TRBD1|TRBV4-1|NA
CASSHPTGKDYGYTF
TGCGCCAGCAGCCACCCGACAGGGAAGGACTATGGCTACACCTTC
>TRBJ1-6|TRBD1|TRBV2|few
CADRQGTSPLHF
TGTGCCGACCGACAGGGAACTTCACCCCTCCACTTT
>TRBJ1-5|NA|TRBV15|NA
CATSRDLQPQHF
TGTGCCACCAGCAGAGATTTGCAGCCCCAGCATTTT
>TRBJ1-2|NA|TRBV10-3|NA
CAIRGGGDYGYTF
TGTGCCATCAGGGGGGGCGGTGACTATGGCTACACCTTC
>TRBJ2-7|NA|TRBV20-1|NA
CSARDLPGQYF
TGCAGTGCTAGAGATCTACCCGGCCAGTACTTC
>TRBJ1-2|TRBD1|TRBV27|NA
CASSWTGLPLGYTF
TGTGCCAGCAGTTGGACAGGGCTCCCCCTTGGCTACACCTTC
>TRBJ2-3|NA|TRBV9|NA
CASSVDGSGSNTQYF
TGTGCCAGCAGCGTAGACGGGAGTGGGTCCAATACGCAGTATTTT
>TRBJ1-1|NA|TRBV5-1|NA
CASSFTENTEAFF
TGCGCCAGCAGCTTTACAGAGAACACTGAAGCTTTCTTT
>TRBJ1-1|NA|TRBV19|once
CASSIGFGDTEAFF
TGTGCCAGTAGTATAGGGTTCGGAGACACTGAAGCTTTCTTT
>TRBJ2-5|NA|TRBV19|NA
CASSIDSQETQYF
TGTGCCAGTAGTATCGACAGTCAAGAGACCCAGTACTTC
>TRBJ1-1|TRBD1|TRBV19|NA
CASRNQGVNTEAFF
TGTGCCAGTAGGAATCAGGGGGTTAACACTGAAGCTTTCTTT
>TRBJ2-1|NA|TRBV21-1|once
CASSKRGRSGYNEQFF
TGTGCCAGCAGCAAAAGAGGGAGGTCGGGCTACAATGAGCAGTTCTTC
>TRBJ2-7|TRBD2|TRBV9|NA
CASSVEGSGRYEQYF
TGTGCCAGCAGCGTAGAAGGTAGCGGGAGGTACGAGCAGTACTTC
>TRBJ1-1|NA|TRBV14|NA
CASSQVGGIMNTEAFF
TGTGCCAGCAGCCAAGTGGGGGGCATCATGAACACTGAAGCTTTCTTT
>TRBJ2-2|TRBD1|TRBV25-1|NA
CASSEYGTVNTGELFF
TGTGCCAGCAGTGAATATGGGACAGTGAACACCGGGGAGCTGTTTTTT
>TRBJ2-1|NA|TRBV5-1|NA
CASSLLYNEQFF
TGCGCCAGCAGCTTGCTGTACAATGAGCAGTTCTTC
>TRBJ1-1|NA|TRBV20-1|NA
CSVGGNAEAFF
TGCAGTGTTGGGGGAAACGCTGAAGCTTTCTTT
>TRBJ1-2|NA|TRBV6-1|NA
CASSQDRSRSGYTF
TGTGCCAGCAGTCAAGACCGATCAAGGAGTGGCTACACCTTC
>TRBJ2-5|NA|TRBV7-9|NA
CASSLMVAPQETQYF
TGTGCCAGCAGCTTAATGGTCGCACCCCAAGAGACCCAGTACTTC